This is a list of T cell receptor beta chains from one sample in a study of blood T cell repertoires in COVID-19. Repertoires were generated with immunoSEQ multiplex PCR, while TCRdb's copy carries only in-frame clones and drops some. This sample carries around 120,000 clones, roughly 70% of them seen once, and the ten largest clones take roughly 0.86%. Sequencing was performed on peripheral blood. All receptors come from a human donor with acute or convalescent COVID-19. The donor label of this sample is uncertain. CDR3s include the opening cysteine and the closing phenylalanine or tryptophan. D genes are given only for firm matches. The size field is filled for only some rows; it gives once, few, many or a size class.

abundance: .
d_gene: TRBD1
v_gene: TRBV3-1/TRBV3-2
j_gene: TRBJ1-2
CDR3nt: TGTGCCAGCAGCCCCGACAGGGCACGGTGGGGCTACACCTTC
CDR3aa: CASSPDRARWGYTF

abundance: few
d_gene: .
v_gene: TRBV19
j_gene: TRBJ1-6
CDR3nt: TGTGCCAGTAGTATAGGGGTTGCAGGGAGGTATTCACCCCTCCACTTT
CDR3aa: CASSIGVAGRYSPLHF

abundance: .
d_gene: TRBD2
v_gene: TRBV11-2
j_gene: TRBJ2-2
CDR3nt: TGTGCCAGCGGCACGAGGGCTAGCGGAATGACCGGGGAGCTGTTTTTT
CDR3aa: CASGTRASGMTGELFF

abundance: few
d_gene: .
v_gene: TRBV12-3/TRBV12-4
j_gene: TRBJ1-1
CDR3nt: TGTGCCAGCAGTTTAGGAGAGAACACTGAAGCTTTCTTT
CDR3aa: CASSLGENTEAFF

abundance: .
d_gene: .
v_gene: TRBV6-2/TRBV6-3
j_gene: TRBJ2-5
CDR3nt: TGTGCCAGCAGTTACGAACATAAAGAGACCCAGTACTTC
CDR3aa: CASSYEHKETQYF

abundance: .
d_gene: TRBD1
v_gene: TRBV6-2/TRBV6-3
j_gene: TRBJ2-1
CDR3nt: TGTGCCAGCAGTTACCCGACCCGGGGACAGGAGAACTATGAGCAGTTCTTC
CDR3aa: CASSYPTRGQENYEQFF

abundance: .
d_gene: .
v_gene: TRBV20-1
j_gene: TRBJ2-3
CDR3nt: TGCAGTGCTAGAGGCGCGGGGACGCAGTATTTT
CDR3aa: CSARGAGTQYF

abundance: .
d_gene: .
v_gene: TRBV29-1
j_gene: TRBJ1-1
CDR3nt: TGCAGCGTTGACGCCTTCGGGTGGGCTTTCTTT
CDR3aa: CSVDAFGWAFF

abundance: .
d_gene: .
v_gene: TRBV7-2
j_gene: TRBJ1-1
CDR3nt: TGTGCCAGCAGCTACAGGGAGGGCACTGAAGCTTTCTTT
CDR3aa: CASSYREGTEAFF

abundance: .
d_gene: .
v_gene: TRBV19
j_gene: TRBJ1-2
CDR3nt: TGTGCCACCCAGCCGGGGGGCGCGGTTGGCTATGGCTACACCTTC
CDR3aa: CATQPGGAVGYGYTF

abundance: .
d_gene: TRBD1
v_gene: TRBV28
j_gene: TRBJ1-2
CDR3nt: TGTGCCAGCAGGGTGGACAGGGTTGACTATGGCTACACCTTC
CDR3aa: CASRVDRVDYGYTF

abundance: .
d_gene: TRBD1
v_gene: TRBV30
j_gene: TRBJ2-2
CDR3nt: TGTGCCTGGAGGCCGGGACAGGCGAACACCGGGGAGCTGTTTTTT
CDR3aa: CAWRPGQANTGELFF

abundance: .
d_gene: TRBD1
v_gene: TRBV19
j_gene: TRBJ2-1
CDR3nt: TGTGCCAGTAGTCCCTACCAACAGGGGGCTAAGCAGTTCTTC
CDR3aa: CASSPYQQGAKQFF

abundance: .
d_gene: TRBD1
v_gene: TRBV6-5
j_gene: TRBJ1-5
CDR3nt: TGTGCCAGCAGCTTAACAGGGGAAGCGAGGCAGCCCCAGCATTTT
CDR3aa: CASSLTGEARQPQHF

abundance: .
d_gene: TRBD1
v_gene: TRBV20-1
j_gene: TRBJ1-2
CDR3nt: TGCAGTGCTTACGACAGGGCTGGCTACACCTTC
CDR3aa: CSAYDRAGYTF

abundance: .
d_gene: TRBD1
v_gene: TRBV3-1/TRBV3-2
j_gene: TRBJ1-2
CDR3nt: TGTGCCAGCAGCCGACAGGGTGGCTACACCTTC
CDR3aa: CASSRQGGYTF

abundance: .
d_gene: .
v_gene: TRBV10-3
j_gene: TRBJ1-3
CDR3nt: TGTGCCATCAGTGGATTTAGCTCTGGAAACACCATATATTTT
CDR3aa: CAISGFSSGNTIYF

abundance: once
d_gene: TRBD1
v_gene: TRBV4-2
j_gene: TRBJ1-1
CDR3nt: TGTGCCAGCAGCCAAGATTCCACAGGGGGTACTGAAGCTTTCTTT
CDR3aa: CASSQDSTGGTEAFF

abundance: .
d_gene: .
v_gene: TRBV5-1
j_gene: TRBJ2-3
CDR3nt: TGCGCCAGCAGCTTGAACCCCTACCTCATAGCGGTAGATGCAGATACGCAGTATTTT
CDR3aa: CASSLNPYLIAVDADTQYF

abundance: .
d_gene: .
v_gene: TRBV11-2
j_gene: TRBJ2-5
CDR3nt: TGTGCCAGCAGCTTTAGGACTACCGTCCAAGAGACCCAGTACTTC
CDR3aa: CASSFRTTVQETQYF

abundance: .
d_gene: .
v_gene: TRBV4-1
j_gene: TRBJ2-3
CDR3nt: TGCGCCAGCAGCCAGACGGGGTTCACAGATACGCAGTATTTT
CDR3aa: CASSQTGFTDTQYF

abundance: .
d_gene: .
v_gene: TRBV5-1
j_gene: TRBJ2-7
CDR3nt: TGCGCCAGCAGCTTTGGACATTCTACCTACGAGCAGTACTTC
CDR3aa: CASSFGHSTYEQYF

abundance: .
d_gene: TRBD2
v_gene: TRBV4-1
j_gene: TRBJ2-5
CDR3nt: TGCGCCAGCAGCCAAGATCTAGCGGTACAAGAGACCCAGTACTTC
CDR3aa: CASSQDLAVQETQYF

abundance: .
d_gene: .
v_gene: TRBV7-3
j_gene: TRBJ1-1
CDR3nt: TGTGCCAGCAGCTTAGGGCCGAGCGGCGGAGAAGCTTTCTTT
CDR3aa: CASSLGPSGGEAFF

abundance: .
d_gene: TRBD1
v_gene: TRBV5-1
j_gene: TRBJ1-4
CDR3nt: TGCGCCAGCAGCTTGGTGGGACAGGGGGCTGAAAAACTGTTTTTT
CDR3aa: CASSLVGQGAEKLFF

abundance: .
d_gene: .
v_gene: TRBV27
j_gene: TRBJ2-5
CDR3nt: TGTGCCACCACCCGCCTAGGGACCCAGTACTTC
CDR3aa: CATTRLGTQYF

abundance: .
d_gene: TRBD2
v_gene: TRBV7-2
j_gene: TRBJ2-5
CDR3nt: TGTGCCAGCAGCTTAAGTTCTAGCGGGGGACAAGAGACCCAGTACTTC
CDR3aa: CASSLSSSGGQETQYF

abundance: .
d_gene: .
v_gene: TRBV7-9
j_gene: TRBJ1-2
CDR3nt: TGTGCCAGCAGCCCGCGCGAGTATGGCTACACCTTC
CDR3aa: CASSPREYGYTF

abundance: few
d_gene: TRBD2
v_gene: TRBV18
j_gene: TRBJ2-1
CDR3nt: TGTGCCAGCTCACCGGCCAGCGGGGCGGGCCTATCCTACAATGAGCAGTTCTTC
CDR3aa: CASSPASGAGLSYNEQFF

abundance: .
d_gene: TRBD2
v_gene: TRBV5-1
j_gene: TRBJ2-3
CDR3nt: TGCGCCAGCAGCTCCGGGACTAGCGGATACACAGATACGCAGTATTTT
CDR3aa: CASSSGTSGYTDTQYF

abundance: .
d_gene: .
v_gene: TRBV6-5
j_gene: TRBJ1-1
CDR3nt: TGTGCCAGCAGTCGAACCAGGGCGTACACTGAAGCTTTCTTT
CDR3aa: CASSRTRAYTEAFF

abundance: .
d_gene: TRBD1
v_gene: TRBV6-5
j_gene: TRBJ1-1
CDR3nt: TGTGCCAGCAAAAAAGGGACAGTCAGTGGTGAAGCTTTCTTT
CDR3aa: CASKKGTVSGEAFF

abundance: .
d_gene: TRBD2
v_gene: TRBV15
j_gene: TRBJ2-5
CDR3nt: TGTGCCATCAGGAGCGGGGGGTGGCGAGAGACCCAGTACTTC
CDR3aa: CAIRSGGWRETQYF

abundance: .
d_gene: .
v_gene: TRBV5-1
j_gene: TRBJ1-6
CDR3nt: TGCGCCAGCTCCTCAAGCGGGGATAATTCACCCCTCCACTTT
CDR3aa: CASSSSGDNSPLHF

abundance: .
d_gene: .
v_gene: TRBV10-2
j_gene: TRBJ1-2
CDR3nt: TGCGCCAGCAGTGAGTCGACGGGAAATTATGGCTACACCTTC
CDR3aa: CASSESTGNYGYTF

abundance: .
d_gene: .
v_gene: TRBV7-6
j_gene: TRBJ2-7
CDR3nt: TGTGCCAGCAGCCCTCAGGCGGGGCCCTCCTACGAGCAGTACTTC
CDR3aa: CASSPQAGPSYEQYF

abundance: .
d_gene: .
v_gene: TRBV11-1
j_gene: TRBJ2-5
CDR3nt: TGTGCCAGCAGCTCGGGGGAGACCCAGTACTTC
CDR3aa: CASSSGETQYF

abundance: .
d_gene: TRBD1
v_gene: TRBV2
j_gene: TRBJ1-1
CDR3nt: TGTGCCAGCGGAAACAGACAGGGCCCGGCTTTCTTT
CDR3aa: CASGNRQGPAFF

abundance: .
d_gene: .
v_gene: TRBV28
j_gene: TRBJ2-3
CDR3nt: TGTGCCAGCATGGAGGCAGGGGTAGATACGCAGTATTTT
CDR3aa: CASMEAGVDTQYF

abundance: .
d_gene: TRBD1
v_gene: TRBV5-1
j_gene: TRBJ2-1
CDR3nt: TGCGCCAGCGCCAGACCGGGACAGGGTACCCACCATGAGCAGTTCTTC
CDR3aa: CASARPGQGTHHEQFF